A few counts support the clone carrying this TCR beta chain. Trimming stripped 2 bases from V and 0 bases from J, with 6 bases between. From germline, CDR1 is SGHRS and CDR2 YFSETQ. The CDR3 consists of 15 residues. The data belong to a study of response to subunit inactivated influenza vaccine. TCRdb used MiXCR to reprocess the RT-PCR reads, holding one entry per CDR3 protein. The profile shows over 800,000 distinct CDR3 sequences, 21% of them singletons. The sequence came from a man in his fifties who received an inactivated influenza vaccine. The chain carries TRBV5-1 and TRBJ2-6, with D uncertain. This specimen consisted of PBMCs from blood, obtained 5 days after vaccination. The CDR3 DNA reads TGCGCCAGCAGCTTTTCAGTCTCTGGGGCCAACGTCCTGACTTTC. The encoded protein is CASSFSVSGANVLTF.